Presented here are 23 T cell receptor beta chains from one specimen sequenced in a study of neoadjuvant anti-PD-1 for oral cavity cancer. Time point meaning: after neoadjuvant nivolumab, at surgical resection. Sequencing used immunoSEQ multiplex PCR; TCRdb keeps in-frame clones, though not all of them. The sample shows around 68,000 clones, approximately 87% of them seen only once. The starting material was PBMCs, obtained after nivolumab (anti-PD-1) treatment. The receptors were gathered from a person aged 40-85 years with oral cavity squamous cell carcinoma.

The rearrangement joins TRBV5-4 to TRBJ2-3, with TRBD2 matching over 9 bases. V lost 1 base to trimming and J lost 5 bases; unmatched junction nucleotides: 5. CDR3 length: 15 amino acids. Per germline, CDR1 SGHNT and CDR2 YYREEE (reference sequence). In DNA, the CDR3 is TGTGCCAGCAGCTTGTCAGCGGGGGGCGGAGATACGCAGTATTTT. This codes for CASSLSAGGGDTQYF.

The chain links TRBV7-3 to TRBJ2-1; the D gene is possibly TRBD1 (5 bases). Per the germline V gene, CDR1 is SGHTA and CDR2 is FQGTGA. The CDR3 consists of 15 residues. Trimming cost V 5 bases and J 6 bases, with 17 bases left between them. CDR3 nucleotide sequence: TGTGCCAGCAGCCCCCAGGGCAGGGTCGGCAATGAGCAGTTCTTC. Amino acid sequence: CASSPQGRVGNEQFF.

The rearrangement joins TRBV11-2 to TRBJ2-3; D is undetermined. Germline values: CDR1 SGHAT, CDR2 FQNNGV. Between the trimmed V and J ends, which lost 4 bases and 1 base, there was a span of 12 bases. The CDR3 runs 15 residues. CDR3 DNA: TGTGCCAGCAGCTCCCGCTATAGGGGCACAGATACGCAGTATTTT. Its translation is CASSSRYRGTDTQYF.

The V and J genes are TRBV7-9 and TRBJ2-5; 7 nucleotides line up with TRBD2. Germline values: CDR1 SEHNR, CDR2 FQNEAQ (reference sequence). The CDR3 spans 12 residues. Trimming removed 11 bases from V and 3 bases from J; junction bases left unmatched: 6. The CDR3 nucleotides are TGTGCCGGGGAGGGGCTAGAAGAGACCCAGTACTTC. It translates to CAGEGLEETQYF.

V usage is TRBV5-6 and J usage is TRBJ1-1, with D unclear. Germline-derived CDR1 and CDR2 are SGHDT and YYEEEE. Trimming pared 1 base from V and 7 bases from J, leaving 17 bases between. The CDR3 has 15 amino acids. CDR3 loop: CASSLKGLVTNEAFF. CDR3 sequence (DNA): TGTGCCAGCAGCTTGAAGGGTTTAGTAACAAATGAAGCTTTCTTT. Variable domain in full (rest from reference TRBV5-6 and TRBJ1-1): DAGVTQSPTHLIKTRGQQVTLRCSPKSGHDTVSWYQQALGQGPQFIFQYYEEEERQRGNFPDRFSGHQFPNYSSELNVNALLLGDSALYLCASSLKGLVTNEAFFGQGTRLTVV.

Judged by abundance, this clone is medium-sized. The sample holds other DNA sequences that translate to the same CDR3. The chain employs TRBV5-1 and TRBJ2-7; 7 nucleotides align to TRBD2. The CDR3 length is 12 residues. Germline V lookup: CDR1 SGHRS, CDR2 YFSETQ. Losses at the gene ends were 0 bases for V and 6 bases for J; bases not matched to a gene: 0. CDR3 protein: CASSLAGGEQYF. For the CDR3, the DNA is TGCGCCAGCAGCTTGGCGGGAGGCGAGCAGTACTTC.

The chain couples TRBV11-2 to TRBJ2-1; D gene unclear. V shed 5 bases and J shed 15 bases, with 23 bases lying between them. This CDR3 comprises 14 residues. Germline-derived CDR1 and CDR2 are SGHAT and FQNNGV. The chain's CDR3 is CASSTQSANPIPFF. The CDR3 DNA is TGTGCCAGCAGCACTCAAAGTGCCAACCCTATCCCGTTCTTC.

V usage is TRBV5-1 and J usage is TRBJ2-1; D uncertain. Germline V CDR1 and CDR2: SGHRS, YFSETQ. The CDR3 loop spans 14 amino acids. V gave up 0 bases and J gave up 6 bases, with 10 bases separating them. In DNA, the CDR3 is TGCGCCAGCAGCTTGGAACAAAGACTCAATGAGCAGTTCTTC. This sequence encodes CASSLEQRLNEQFF.

The J gene is TRBJ2-3, the V gene TRBV6-4; 11 bases align to TRBD2. This CDR3 is 15 amino acids long. The J segment lost 0 bases and the V segment lost 5 bases, leaving 1 base of the junction unmatched. Germline CDR1 MRHNA, CDR2 SNTAGT. CDR3 DNA sequence: TGTGCCAGCAGTTGGACTAGCGGGAGCACAGATACGCAGTATTTT. This gives the protein CASSWTSGSTDTQYF.

The chain employs TRBV19 and TRBJ2-3, with D unresolved. Germline lookup yields CDR1 LNHDA and CDR2 SQIVND (reference sequence). This CDR3 region has 15 residues. The V end was cut by 2 bases, the J end by 2 bases, with 11 bases between. This CDR3 reads CASSIQAHNTDTQYF. In nucleotides, the CDR3 is TGTGCCAGTAGTATACAGGCTCACAACACAGATACGCAGTATTTT.

This clone has more than one count but fewer than ten. J is TRBJ2-7 and V is TRBV5-1; D is perhaps TRBD1 (7 bases). The CDR3 has 15 residues. CDR1 is SGHRS and CDR2 is YFSETQ in the germline V gene. The V gene lost 3 bases and the J gene lost 0 bases, with 13 bases spanning the gap. CDR3 nucleotides: TGCGCCAGCAGCTCTCGGGGGACAGCCTCCTACGAGCAGTACTTC. Residues: CASSSRGTASYEQYF.

This chain uses TRBV11-3 with TRBJ2-1; TRBD2 aligns across 7 bases. V lost 1 base, J lost 8 bases, and 5 bases stayed unmatched. Germline-derived CDR1 and CDR2 are SGHNT and YENEEA. This CDR3 spans 14 amino acids. This CDR3 reads CASSLGLAPHEQFF. The CDR3 DNA is TGTGCCAGCAGCTTAGGACTAGCACCCCATGAGCAGTTCTTC. The full variable domain, rest sourced from reference TRBV11-3 and TRBJ2-1, is EAGVVQSPRYKIIEKKQPVAFWCNPISGHNTLYWYLQNLGQGPELLIRYENEEAVDDSQLPKDRFSAERLKGVDSTLKIQPAELGDSAVYLCASSLGLAPHEQFFGPGTRLTVL.

The V call is TRBV5-4, the J call TRBJ2-2, with TRBD1 matching over 8 bases. Germline loops: CDR1 SGHNT, CDR2 YYREEE (reference sequence). The CDR3 is 16 residues long. V was pared by 3 bases and J by 5 bases, with 9 bases of the junction left unmatched. CDR3 in amino acids: CASSYRTGSLTGELFF. The CDR3 bases are TGTGCCAGCAGCTACCGGACAGGGAGTCTGACCGGGGAGCTGTTTTTT. The whole variable domain, remainder taken from reference TRBV5-4 and TRBJ2-2, is ETGVTQSPTHLIKTRGQQVTLRCSSQSGHNTVSWYQQALGQGPQFIFQYYREEENGRGNFPPRFSGLQFPNYSSELNVNALELDDSALYLCASSYRTGSLTGELFFGEGSRLTVL.

This clone was seen just once. The rearrangement links TRBV7-2 to TRBJ1-2; D may be TRBD1 (5 bases). Germline CDR1 is SGHTA and CDR2 is FQGNSA. V shed 0 bases and J shed 0 bases, with 17 bases lying between them. This CDR3 contains 18 residues. For the CDR3, the DNA is TGTGCCAGCAGCTTAGCGATGGGGCTGAGGAGGTCTAACTATGGCTACACCTTC. Protein product: CASSLAMGLRRSNYGYTF.

This chain joins TRBV7-2 and TRBJ1-4; D possibly corresponds to TRBD1 (5 bases). The CDR3 extends over 14 amino acids. Per the germline V gene, CDR1 is SGHTA and CDR2 is FQGNSA. V dropped 5 bases and J dropped 5 bases, with 12 bases sitting between them. The CDR3 DNA is TGTGCCAGCAGCATCGGGACGGGGAATGAAAAACTGTTTTTT. As protein: CASSIGTGNEKLFF.

The V call is TRBV1, the J call TRBJ2-7; the D call of TRBD2 is as the table states it, not checked on the DNA. TRBV1 is a known pseudogene. The CDR3 is 17 residues long. The CDR3: CTSSQPPLSGSRHEQYF. The CDR3 region has the DNA TGCACCAGCAGCCAGCCGCCCTTAAGCGGGAGTCGCCACGAGCAGTACTTC.

This rearrangement joins TRBV19 to TRBJ1-5, with D hard to call. From germline, CDR1 is LNHDA and CDR2 SQIVND (reference sequence). Trimming cost V 4 bases and J 2 bases, with 9 bases left between them. This CDR3 comprises 14 residues. The CDR3 is CASSNSVGNQPQHF. The CDR3 DNA follows: TGTGCCAGTAGTAACAGCGTGGGCAATCAGCCCCAGCATTTT.

The chain employs TRBV9 and TRBJ2-3; the D is unclear. The CDR3 extends over 12 amino acids. The germline V gene encodes CDR1 SGDLS and CDR2 YYNGEE. Trimming pared 4 bases from V and 0 bases from J, leaving 3 bases between. CDR3 sequence: CASSISTDTQYF. As DNA, the CDR3 is TGTGCCAGCAGCATAAGCACAGATACGCAGTATTTT. Looking up the rest from reference TRBV9 and TRBJ2-3 gives the full variable domain: DSGVTQTPKHLITATGQRVTLRCSPRSGDLSVYWYQQSLDQGLQFLIQYYNGEERAKGNILERFSAQQFPDLHSELNLSSLELGDSALYFCASSISTDTQYFGPGTRLTVL.

The J gene is TRBJ2-1, the V gene TRBV5-1; D possibly corresponds to TRBD1 (5 bases). This CDR3 is 14 amino acids long. V dropped 0 bases and J dropped 8 bases, with 12 bases sitting between them. Germline V gene lookup returns CDR1 SGHRS and CDR2 YFSETQ. CDR3 loop: CASSLVQGNYEQFF. The CDR3 DNA follows: TGCGCCAGCAGCTTGGTCCAGGGTAACTATGAGCAGTTCTTC.

The rearrangement uses TRBV19 and TRBJ1-2; 8 positions match TRBD1. The CDR3 totals 14 residues. The germline V gene encodes CDR1 LNHDA and CDR2 SQIVND (reference sequence). V shed 3 bases and J 8 bases; nucleotides not matched to a gene: 8. CDR3 DNA sequence: TGTGCCAGTAGTATTAATCAGGGGGCGACGGGCTACACCTTC. Amino acid sequence: CASSINQGATGYTF.

This clone was observed a single time. V usage is TRBV2 and J usage is TRBJ2-7; no clear D. This CDR3 spans 12 amino acids. V lost 3 bases, J lost 3 bases, and 6 bases lay in between. Germline assignment: CDR1 SNHLY and CDR2 FYNNEI. CDR3 sequence (DNA): TGTGCCAGCAGTGATGTGGTCTACGAGCAGTACTTC. Translating gives CASSDVVYEQYF.

This clone was counted once. The chain uses TRBV9 and TRBJ2-1, with a tentative D call TRBD2 (6 bases). Germline lookup yields CDR1 SGDLS and CDR2 YYNGEE. The CDR3 consists of 15 residues. V lost 4 bases, J lost 3 bases, and 14 bases lay in between. For the CDR3, the DNA is TGTGCCAGCAGCCCTGGCGGAGGGAACTACAATGAGCAGTTCTTC. Translated: CASSPGGGNYNEQFF.

The chain combines TRBV27 with TRBJ2-5; D gene unclear. Germline V CDR1 and CDR2: MNHEY, SMNVEV (reference sequence). The germline V and J ends were trimmed by 6 bases and 6 bases, with 14 bases remaining between them. The CDR3 consists of 13 residues. DNA for the CDR3: TGTGCCAGCAGGCGAGATGGGTCTAAGACCCAGTACTTC. Its translation is CASRRDGSKTQYF.